The 29 T cell receptor beta chains below come from one sample, sequenced in a study of blood T cell repertoires in COVID-19. Libraries were prepared by immunoSEQ multiplex PCR; TCRdb keeps only in-frame clonotypes and omits some of them. The sample carries 250,000 to 350,000 clones, around 89% recorded once. Sequencing was done on a sample of peripheral blood. The receptors stem from a man younger than 40 with acute or convalescent COVID-19.

The chain joins TRBV18 to TRBJ2-5; perhaps TRBD1 as D (5 bases). CDR1 is KGHSH, CDR2 LQKENI, per germline. Trimming left V 3 bases short and J 2 bases short, with 10 bases between. This CDR3 has 14 amino acids. The CDR3 DNA sequence: TGTGCCAGCTCACCTTTAACAGGACAAGAGACCCAGTACTTC. The encoded protein is CASSPLTGQETQYF.

V is TRBV5-1 and J is TRBJ2-4; possible D gene TRBD1, 6 bases. The CDR3 has 15 residues. V was clipped by 4 bases and J by 2 bases, with 13 bases between them. Germline-derived CDR1 and CDR2 are SGHRS and YFSETQ. CDR3 amino acids: CASSAATGSKNIQYF. CDR3 in DNA: TGCGCCAGCAGCGCCGCGACAGGCTCCAAAAACATTCAGTACTTC.

The CDR3 here is CASSLGTGWANTEAFF. As DNA, the CDR3 is TGCGCCAGCAGCTTGGGGACAGGGTGGGCGAACACTGAAGCTTTCTTT. The chain uses TRBV5-1 and TRBJ1-1; 8 nucleotides match TRBD1. The CDR3 runs 16 residues. V shed 0 bases and J 1 base; nucleotides not matched to a gene: 5. The germline CDR1 and CDR2 sequences are SGHRS and YFSETQ.

The CDR3: CATSDGIQPQHF. The CDR3 DNA reads TGTGCCACCAGTGACGGGATTCAGCCCCAGCATTTT. This chain links TRBV24-1 with TRBJ1-5; D unresolved. The CDR3 is 12 residues long. The ends were cut back, 4 bases at V and 6 bases at J, with 6 bases in the middle. CDR1 and CDR2 from the germline V gene are KGHDR and SFDVKD.

The CDR3 sequence: CASSQAGAGIIYNEQFF. The CDR3 nucleotides are TGCGCCAGCAGCCAAGCCGGAGCGGGAATAATCTACAATGAGCAGTTCTTC. The chain uses TRBV4-1 and TRBJ2-1, with 7 bases identical to TRBD2. The junction had 9 bases not matched to a gene; V was cut back by 1 base and J by 3 bases. The CDR3 runs to 17 residues. Germline V lookup: CDR1 MGHRA, CDR2 YSYEKL.

This clone occurred once. This chain links TRBV11-1 with TRBJ1-1; no definite D call. Germline V gene data show CDR1 as SGHAT and CDR2 as FQDESV (reference sequence). The CDR3 extends over 16 amino acids. The V and J ends lost 0 bases and 2 bases respectively, with 13 bases between them. The CDR3 spells CASSLALSLPNTEAFF. The CDR3 nucleotides read TGTGCCAGCAGCTTAGCGCTAAGTTTACCTAACACTGAAGCTTTCTTT.

The V gene is TRBV6-5, the J gene TRBJ1-4, with no clear D. Germline V lookup: CDR1 MNHEY, CDR2 SVGAGI. Trimming removed 3 bases from V and 4 bases from J, with 9 bases in between. There are 14 residues in the CDR3. CDR3 DNA sequence: TGTGCCAGCAGTTATTCCGGGGATAATGAAAAACTGTTTTTT. It codes for CASSYSGDNEKLFF.

CDR3 bases: TGTGCCAGCAGTCCACCGGGACAGTTTTCCGGAAACACCATATATTTT. It codes for CASSPPGQFSGNTIYF. This rearrangement joins TRBV28 to TRBJ1-3; 7 positions match TRBD1. Germline CDR1 reads MDHEN; CDR2 reads SYDVKM. J gave up 4 bases and V 5 bases, and 11 bases lay outside the gene matches. The CDR3 is 16 residues long.

This clone was picked up a small number of times. V and J are TRBV19 and TRBJ1-4, with 7 bases lining up with TRBD1. CDR1 LNHDA and CDR2 SQIVND come from the germline V gene (reference sequence). The CDR3 contains 15 residues. V lost 7 bases, J lost 4 bases, and 9 bases stayed unmatched. CDR3 protein: CASTNRGRSNEKLFF. The CDR3 DNA sequence: TGTGCCAGTACAAACAGGGGCAGGAGTAATGAAAAACTGTTTTTT.

The rearrangement joins TRBV27 to TRBJ1-1, with D perhaps matching TRBD1 (5 bases). Trimming took off 5 bases at V and 5 bases at J, with 12 bases between the two ends. The germline gives CDR1 MNHEY, CDR2 SMNVEV (reference sequence). There are 13 residues in the CDR3. The CDR3 loop reads CASSRAGKTEAFF. The CDR3 DNA reads as TGTGCCAGCAGTAGGGCAGGGAAAACTGAAGCTTTCTTT.

Note on this clone: The same CDR3 also results from other DNA sequences found in this sample. The CDR3, as DNA: TGCAGCGTGGACAGGGGGAATGAGCAGTTCTTC. This sequence encodes CSVDRGNEQFF. This chain uses TRBV29-1 with TRBJ2-1, with 10 bases fitting TRBD1. This CDR3 region has 11 residues. Germline V lookup: CDR1 SQVTM, CDR2 ANQGSEA. Trimming cost V 6 bases and J 7 bases; bases outside gene matches: 0.

The chain carries TRBV7-3 and TRBJ1-1; D gene uncertain. Between the trimmed V and J ends, which lost 5 bases and 5 bases, there was a span of 12 bases. Germline CDR1 and CDR2: SGHTA and FQGTGA. The CDR3 sequence is 13 residues long. The CDR3 region has the DNA TGTGCCAGCAGCCCCCAGATCGGGACTGAAGCTTTCTTT. Protein sequence: CASSPQIGTEAFF.

The rearrangement links TRBV5-1 to TRBJ1-1, with D possibly TRBD1 on 6 matching bases. This CDR3 comprises 18 residues. Trimming took 5 bases from V and 6 from J, leaving 29 bases between them. Per germline, CDR1 SGHRS and CDR2 YFSETQ. The DNA for the CDR3 is TGCGCCAGCAGTCAGAGGCCTCCAGGGGCAGGGCGCTACGCTGAAGCTTTCTTT. It translates to CASSQRPPGAGRYAEAFF.

The chain employs TRBV25-1 and TRBJ1-6, with D possibly being TRBD1 (6 bases). Trimming left V 2 bases short and J 5 bases short, with 16 bases between. Germline V gene lookup returns CDR1 MGHDK and CDR2 SYGVNS. This CDR3 has 17 residues. The CDR3 region is CASSEEEGGINNSPLHF. DNA for the CDR3: TGTGCCAGCAGTGAAGAGGAGGGGGGGATTAATAATTCACCCCTCCACTTT.

The CDR3 is CASSILHSSSDTQYF. The CDR3 nucleotides are TGTGCCAGTAGTATTCTTCATAGTAGCTCAGATACGCAGTATTTT. J is TRBJ2-3 and V is TRBV19; no clear D. The V and J ends lost 3 bases and 4 bases respectively, with 14 bases between them. The CDR3 totals 15 residues. CDR1 is LNHDA and CDR2 is SQIVND in the germline V gene (reference sequence).

The chain recombines TRBV5-1 with TRBJ1-2; 9 bases align to TRBD1. This CDR3 is built from 15 residues. CDR1 SGHRS and CDR2 YFSETQ come from the germline V gene. The ends lost 3 bases at V and 6 bases at J; junction bases unmatched: 9. The CDR3 bases are TGCGCCAGCAGCTCCGAGGGACAGGGACTGGATGGCTACACCTTC. Translated, it gives CASSSEGQGLDGYTF.

V is TRBV10-2 and J is TRBJ2-1; TRBD1 might be the D (5 bases). The CDR3 has 15 amino acids. Germline CDR1 is WSHSY and CDR2 is SAAADI. The V end was cut by 4 bases, the J end by 0 bases, with 10 bases between. The CDR3: CASSATGSSYNEQFF. CDR3 in DNA: TGCGCCAGCAGTGCCACAGGCAGCTCCTACAATGAGCAGTTCTTC.

Written as DNA, the CDR3 is TGTGCCAGCAGCCCCCGAGAAGCGGGACACACCGGGGAGCTGTTTTTT. This encodes CASSPREAGHTGELFF. V usage is TRBV5-4 and J usage is TRBJ2-2, with 7 bases matching TRBD2. This CDR3 is 16 amino acids long. In germline, CDR1 is SGHNT, CDR2 YYREEE (reference sequence). The junction had 9 bases not matched to a gene; V was cut back by 4 bases and J by 3 bases.

This clone came up a few times. The V call is TRBV28, the J call TRBJ1-3, with D maybe TRBD1 (6 bases). Germline V gives CDR1 MDHEN, CDR2 SYDVKM. Deletions cut 4 bases from V and 6 bases from J, with 13 bases between. The CDR3 sequence is 14 residues long. The CDR3 nucleotides are TGTGCCAGCAGTTCCTTACAGGGAAAAAACACCATATATTTT. Amino acids: CASSSLQGKNTIYF.

The chain employs TRBV19 and TRBJ1-1; D is unresolved. V lost 6 bases, J lost 0 bases, and 14 bases lay in between. Germline assignment: CDR1 LNHDA and CDR2 SQIVND (reference sequence). This CDR3 has 15 amino acids. The chain's CDR3 is CASRQHLRLNTEAFF. The CDR3 DNA is TGTGCCAGTAGACAGCACCTCCGCCTGAACACTGAAGCTTTCTTT.

This chain uses TRBV5-6 with TRBJ2-7; TRBD1 agrees at 12 bases. Germline values: CDR1 SGHDT, CDR2 YYEEEE. The CDR3 has 18 amino acids. V lost 6 bases, J lost 2 bases, and 15 bases stayed unmatched. CDR3 region: CASTVGGQGAINAYEQYF. CDR3 nucleotides: TGTGCCAGCACCGTGGGGGGACAGGGGGCAATAAACGCCTACGAGCAGTACTTC.

This clone was recorded only once. This chain uses TRBV6-5 with TRBJ2-7, with 10 bases aligning to TRBD1. Germline loops: CDR1 MNHEY, CDR2 SVGAGI. The J segment lost 6 bases and the V segment lost 7 bases, leaving 9 bases of the junction unmatched. The CDR3 totals 14 residues. The CDR3 coding sequence is TGTGCCAGCAACTCCGGGACAGGGGTTTTCGAGCAGTACTTC. Residues: CASNSGTGVFEQYF.

A single count supports this clone. V and J are TRBV6-5 and TRBJ1-4, with D maybe TRBD1 (5 bases). Germline V gene lookup returns CDR1 MNHEY and CDR2 SVGAGI. V lost 2 bases, J lost 8 bases, and 12 bases lay in between. The CDR3 has 14 amino acids. CDR3 sequence: CASSYGGVEEKLFF. Written as DNA, the CDR3 is TGTGCCAGCAGTTACGGGGGGGTGGAGGAAAAACTGTTTTTT.

This clone turned up a few times. This specimen includes other DNA sequences encoding the same CDR3. The chain uses TRBV30 and TRBJ1-5; tentative D call: TRBD1 (6 bases). CDR1 and CDR2 from the germline V gene are GTSNPN and SVGIG (reference sequence). Trimming stripped 0 bases from V and 7 bases from J, with 13 bases between. CDR3 length: 14 amino acids. Here the CDR3 reads CAWSVGGRGQPQHF. The DNA of the CDR3 is TGTGCCTGGAGTGTGGGGGGGCGCGGGCAGCCCCAGCATTTT.

The chain carries TRBV30 and TRBJ1-5; no clear D. V lost 2 bases and J lost 3, with 20 bases in between. Germline V gene lookup returns CDR1 GTSNPN and CDR2 SVGIG (reference sequence). The CDR3 totals 17 residues. The CDR3 reads CAWSLPPTFPLNQPQHF. The CDR3 DNA sequence: TGTGCCTGGAGTCTACCCCCCACCTTCCCCCTCAATCAGCCCCAGCATTTT.

Only a few counts were recorded for this clone. J is TRBJ1-3 and V is TRBV3-1 (or the pseudogene TRBV3-2), with a possible D match to TRBD1 (6 bases). This CDR3 region has 16 residues. The V end was cut by 3 bases, the J end by 5 bases, with 17 bases between. Looked up from germline, CDR1 is LGHDT and CDR2 is YNNKEL (reference sequence). The CDR3 nucleotides read TGTGCCAGCAGCCATCCGAATGTCAGGGGAAGAAACACCATATATTTT. Translated: CASSHPNVRGRNTIYF.

Here the CDR3 reads CASSNGRINTGELFF. The CDR3 DNA reads TGTGCCAGCAGTAACGGGAGAATTAACACCGGGGAGCTGTTTTTT. The chain uses TRBV6-5 and TRBJ2-2; D is possibly TRBD2 (6 bases). V lost 5 bases, J lost 2 bases, and 12 bases lay in between. The CDR3 is 15 amino acids. Germline V lookup: CDR1 MNHEY, CDR2 SVGAGI.

The V gene is TRBV27, the J gene TRBJ1-1; D is uncertain. The CDR3 contains 11 residues. Germline V lookup: CDR1 MNHEY, CDR2 SMNVEV (reference sequence). Trimming removed 3 bases from V and 8 bases from J, with 7 bases in between. In DNA form, the CDR3 reads TGTGCCAGCAGTTTGGGAGGGGAAGCTTTCTTT. It codes for CASSLGGEAFF.

The chain uses TRBV12-3 or TRBV12-4 and TRBJ2-7; D possibly corresponds to TRBD2 (5 bases). V lost 6 bases and J lost 6, with 15 bases in between. The CDR3 totals 13 residues. The CDR3: CASSPGVVGEQYF. The DNA of the CDR3 is TGTGCCAGCAGCCCCGGGGTCGTTGGCGAGCAGTACTTC.